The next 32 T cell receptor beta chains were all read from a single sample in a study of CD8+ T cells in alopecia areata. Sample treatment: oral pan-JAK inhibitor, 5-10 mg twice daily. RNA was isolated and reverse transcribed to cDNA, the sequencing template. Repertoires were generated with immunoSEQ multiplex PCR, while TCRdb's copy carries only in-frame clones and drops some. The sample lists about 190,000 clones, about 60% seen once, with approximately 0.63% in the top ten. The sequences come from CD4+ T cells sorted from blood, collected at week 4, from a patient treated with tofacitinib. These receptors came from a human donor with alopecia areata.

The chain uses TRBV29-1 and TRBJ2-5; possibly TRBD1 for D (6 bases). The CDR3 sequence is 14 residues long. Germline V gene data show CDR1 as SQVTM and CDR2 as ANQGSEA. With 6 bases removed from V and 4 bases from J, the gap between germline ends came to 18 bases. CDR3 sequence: CSVRMTGRGETQYF. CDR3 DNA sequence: TGCAGCGTCCGGATGACAGGAAGGGGAGAGACCCAGTACTTC.

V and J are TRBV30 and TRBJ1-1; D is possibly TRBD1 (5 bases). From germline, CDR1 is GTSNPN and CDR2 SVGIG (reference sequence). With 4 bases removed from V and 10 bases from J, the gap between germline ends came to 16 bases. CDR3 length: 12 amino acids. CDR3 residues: CAWNVGASLAFF. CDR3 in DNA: TGTGCCTGGAACGTCGGGGCAAGTTTAGCTTTCTTT.

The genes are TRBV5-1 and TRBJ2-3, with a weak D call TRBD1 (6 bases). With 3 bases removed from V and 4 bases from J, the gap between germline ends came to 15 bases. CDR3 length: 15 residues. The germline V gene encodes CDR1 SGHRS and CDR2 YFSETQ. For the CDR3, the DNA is TGCGCCAGCAGCTCAAACTTCAGGGGCGCAGATACGCAGTATTTT. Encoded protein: CASSSNFRGADTQYF.

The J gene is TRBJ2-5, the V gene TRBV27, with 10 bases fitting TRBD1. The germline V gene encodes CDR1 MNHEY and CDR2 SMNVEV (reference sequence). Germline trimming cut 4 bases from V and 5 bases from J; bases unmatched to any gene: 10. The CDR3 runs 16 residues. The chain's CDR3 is CASSYLTGGSMETQYF. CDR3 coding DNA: TGTGCCAGCAGTTACCTGACAGGGGGCAGTATGGAGACCCAGTACTTC.

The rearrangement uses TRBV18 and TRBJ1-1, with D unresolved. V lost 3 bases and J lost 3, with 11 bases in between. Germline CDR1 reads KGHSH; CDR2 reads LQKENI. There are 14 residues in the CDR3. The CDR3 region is CASSPEGMHTEAFF. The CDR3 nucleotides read TGTGCCAGCTCACCGGAGGGCATGCACACTGAAGCTTTCTTT.

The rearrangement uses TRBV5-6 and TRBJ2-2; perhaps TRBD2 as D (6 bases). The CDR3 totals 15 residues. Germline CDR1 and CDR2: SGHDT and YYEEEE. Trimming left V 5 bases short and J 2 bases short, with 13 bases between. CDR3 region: CASSFGTHNTGELFF. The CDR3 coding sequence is TGTGCCAGCAGTTTCGGGACTCATAACACCGGGGAGCTGTTTTTT.

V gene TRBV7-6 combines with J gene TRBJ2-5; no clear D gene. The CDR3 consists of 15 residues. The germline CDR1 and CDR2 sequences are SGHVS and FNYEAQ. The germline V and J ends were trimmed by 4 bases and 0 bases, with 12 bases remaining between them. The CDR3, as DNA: TGTGCCAGCAGCTCCCAGCCCATGTACCAAGAGACCCAGTACTTC. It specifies CASSSQPMYQETQYF.

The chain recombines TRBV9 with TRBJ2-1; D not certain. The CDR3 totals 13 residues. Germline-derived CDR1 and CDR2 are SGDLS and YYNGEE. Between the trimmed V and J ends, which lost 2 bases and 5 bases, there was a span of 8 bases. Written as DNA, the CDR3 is TGTGCCAGCAGCGTGGAGCCTGACAATGAGCAGTTCTTC. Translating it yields CASSVEPDNEQFF. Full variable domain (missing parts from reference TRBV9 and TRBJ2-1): DSGVTQTPKHLITATGQRVTLRCSPRSGDLSVYWYQQSLDQGLQFLIQYYNGEERAKGNILERFSAQQFPDLHSELNLSSLELGDSALYFCASSVEPDNEQFFGPGTRLTVL.

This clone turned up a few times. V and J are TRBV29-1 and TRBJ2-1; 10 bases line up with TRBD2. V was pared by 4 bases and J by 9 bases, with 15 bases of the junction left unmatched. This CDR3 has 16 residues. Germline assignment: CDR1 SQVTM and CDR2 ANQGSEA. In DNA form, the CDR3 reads TGCAGCGTTGCCACCGCACTAGCGGGATATATCGGTGAGCAGTTCTTC. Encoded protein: CSVATALAGYIGEQFF.

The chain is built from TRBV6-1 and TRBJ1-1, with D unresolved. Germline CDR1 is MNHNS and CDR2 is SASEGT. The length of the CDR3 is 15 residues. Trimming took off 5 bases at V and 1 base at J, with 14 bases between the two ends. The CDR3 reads CASSRQRVSNTEAFF. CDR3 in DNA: TGTGCCAGCAGTCGGCAAAGGGTATCGAACACTGAAGCTTTCTTT.

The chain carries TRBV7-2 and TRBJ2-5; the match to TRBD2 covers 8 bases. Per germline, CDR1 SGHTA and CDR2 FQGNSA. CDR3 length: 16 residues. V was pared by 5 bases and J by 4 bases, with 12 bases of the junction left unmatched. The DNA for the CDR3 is TGTGCCAGCAGCCCGGGGACTAGACTAGTCGGAGAGACCCAGTACTTC. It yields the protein CASSPGTRLVGETQYF.

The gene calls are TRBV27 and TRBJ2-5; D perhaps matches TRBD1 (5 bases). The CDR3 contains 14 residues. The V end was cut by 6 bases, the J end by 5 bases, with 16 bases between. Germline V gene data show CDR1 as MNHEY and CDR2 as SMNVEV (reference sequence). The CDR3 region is CASSRHQGRETQYF. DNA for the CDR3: TGTGCCAGCAGCCGCCACCAGGGTAGGGAGACCCAGTACTTC.

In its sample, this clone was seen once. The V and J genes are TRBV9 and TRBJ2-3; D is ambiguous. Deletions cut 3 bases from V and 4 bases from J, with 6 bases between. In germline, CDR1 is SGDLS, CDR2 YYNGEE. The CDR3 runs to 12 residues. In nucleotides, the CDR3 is TGTGCCAGCAGCGATGCTTCAGATACGCAGTATTTT. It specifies CASSDASDTQYF. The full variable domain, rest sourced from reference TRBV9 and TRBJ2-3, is DSGVTQTPKHLITATGQRVTLRCSPRSGDLSVYWYQQSLDQGLQFLIQYYNGEERAKGNILERFSAQQFPDLHSELNLSSLELGDSALYFCASSDASDTQYFGPGTRLTVL.

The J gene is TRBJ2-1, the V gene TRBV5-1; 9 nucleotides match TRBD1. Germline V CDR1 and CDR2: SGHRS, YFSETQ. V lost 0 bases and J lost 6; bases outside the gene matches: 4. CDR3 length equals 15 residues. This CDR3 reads CASSLGGQGINEQFF. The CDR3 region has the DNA TGCGCCAGCAGCTTGGGGGGACAGGGTATCAATGAGCAGTTCTTC. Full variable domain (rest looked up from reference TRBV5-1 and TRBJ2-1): KAGVTQTPRYLIKTRGQQVTLSCSPISGHRSVSWYQQTPGQGLQFLFEYFSETQRNKGNFPGRFSGRQFSNSRSEMNVSTLELGDSALYLCASSLGGQGINEQFFGPGTRLTVL.

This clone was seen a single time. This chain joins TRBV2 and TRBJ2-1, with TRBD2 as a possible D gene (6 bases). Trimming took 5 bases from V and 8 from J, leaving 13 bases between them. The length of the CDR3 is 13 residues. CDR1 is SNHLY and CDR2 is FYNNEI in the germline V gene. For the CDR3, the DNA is TGTGCCAGCAGTAATCTTGGGACTTATGAGCAGTTCTTC. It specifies CASSNLGTYEQFF. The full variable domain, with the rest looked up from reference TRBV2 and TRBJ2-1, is EPEVTQTPSHQVTQMGQEVILRCVPISNHLYFYWYRQILGQKVEFLVSFYNNEISEKSEIFDDQFSVERPDGSNFTLKIRSTKLEDSAMYFCASSNLGTYEQFFGPGTRLTVL.

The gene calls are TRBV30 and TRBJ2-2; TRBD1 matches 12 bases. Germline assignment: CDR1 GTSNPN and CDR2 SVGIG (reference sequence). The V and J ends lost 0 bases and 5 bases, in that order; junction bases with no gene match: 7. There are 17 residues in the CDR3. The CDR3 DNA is TGTGCCTGGAGTGTGATGGGACAGGGGGCGAGGACCGGGGAGCTGTTTTTT. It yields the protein CAWSVMGQGARTGELFF.

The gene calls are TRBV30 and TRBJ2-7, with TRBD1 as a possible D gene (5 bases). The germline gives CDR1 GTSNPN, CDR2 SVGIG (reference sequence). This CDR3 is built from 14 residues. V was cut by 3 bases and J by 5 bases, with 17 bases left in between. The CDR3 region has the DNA TGTGCCTGGAGATCTATGGGTGCAGGGAACGAGCAGTACTTC. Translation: CAWRSMGAGNEQYF.

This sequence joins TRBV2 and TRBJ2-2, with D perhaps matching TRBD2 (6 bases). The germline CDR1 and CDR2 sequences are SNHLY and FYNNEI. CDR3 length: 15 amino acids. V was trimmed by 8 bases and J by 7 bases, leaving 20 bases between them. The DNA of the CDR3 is TGTGCCAGCGGAGGGGCCCTAGTCTATGGCGGGGAGCTGTTTTTT. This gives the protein CASGGALVYGGELFF.

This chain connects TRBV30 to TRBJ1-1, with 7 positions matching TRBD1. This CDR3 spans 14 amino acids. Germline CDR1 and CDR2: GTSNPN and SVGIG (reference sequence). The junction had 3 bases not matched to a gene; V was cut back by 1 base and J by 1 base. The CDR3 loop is CAWSEYRGNTEAFF. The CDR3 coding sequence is TGTGCCTGGAGTGAATACAGGGGGAACACTGAAGCTTTCTTT.

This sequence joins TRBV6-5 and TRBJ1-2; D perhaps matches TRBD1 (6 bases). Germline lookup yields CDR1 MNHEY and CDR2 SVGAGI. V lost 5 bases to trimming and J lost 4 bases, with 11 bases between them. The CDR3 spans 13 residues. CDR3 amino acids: CASSRTAIYGYTF. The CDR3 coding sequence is TGTGCCAGCAGTCGGACAGCGATCTATGGCTACACCTTC.

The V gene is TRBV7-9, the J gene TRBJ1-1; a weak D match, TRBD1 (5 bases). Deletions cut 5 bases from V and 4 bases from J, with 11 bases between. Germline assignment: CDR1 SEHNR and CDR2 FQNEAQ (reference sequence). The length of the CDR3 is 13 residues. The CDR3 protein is CASSTRGSTEAFF. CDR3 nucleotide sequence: TGTGCCAGCAGCACACGGGGGAGCACTGAAGCTTTCTTT.

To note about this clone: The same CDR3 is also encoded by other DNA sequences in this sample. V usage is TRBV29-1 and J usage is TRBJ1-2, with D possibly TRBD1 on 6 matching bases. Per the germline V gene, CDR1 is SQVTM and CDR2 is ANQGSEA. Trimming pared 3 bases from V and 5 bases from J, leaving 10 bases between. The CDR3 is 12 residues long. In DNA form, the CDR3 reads TGCAGCGTTGAGTGGCAGGGGTATGGCTACACCTTC. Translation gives CSVEWQGYGYTF.

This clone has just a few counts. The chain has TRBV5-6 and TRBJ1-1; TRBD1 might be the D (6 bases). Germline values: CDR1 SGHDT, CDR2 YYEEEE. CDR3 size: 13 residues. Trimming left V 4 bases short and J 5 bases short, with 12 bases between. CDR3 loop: CASSPQGRTEAFF. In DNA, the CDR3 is TGTGCCAGCAGCCCACAGGGTAGGACTGAAGCTTTCTTT.

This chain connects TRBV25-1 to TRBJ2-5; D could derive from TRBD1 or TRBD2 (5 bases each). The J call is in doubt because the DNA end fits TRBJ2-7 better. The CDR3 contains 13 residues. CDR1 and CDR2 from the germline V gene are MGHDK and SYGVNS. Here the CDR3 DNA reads TGTGCCAGCAATCGCCCGGGGACGAGCGAGCAGTACTTC. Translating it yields CASNRPGTSEQYF.

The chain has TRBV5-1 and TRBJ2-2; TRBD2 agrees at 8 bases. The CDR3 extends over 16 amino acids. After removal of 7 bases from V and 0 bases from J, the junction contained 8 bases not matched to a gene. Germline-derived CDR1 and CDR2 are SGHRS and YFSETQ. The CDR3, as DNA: TGCGCCAGCGCCACGGGGGGGACCGCGAACACCGGGGAGCTGTTTTTT. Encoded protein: CASATGGTANTGELFF.

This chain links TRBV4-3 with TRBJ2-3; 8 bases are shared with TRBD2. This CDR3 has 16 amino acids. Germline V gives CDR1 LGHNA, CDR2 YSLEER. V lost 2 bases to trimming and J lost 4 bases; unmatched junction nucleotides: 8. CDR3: CASSQHSGSAADTQYF. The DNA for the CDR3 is TGCGCCAGCAGCCAACACAGCGGGAGTGCTGCAGATACGCAGTATTTT.

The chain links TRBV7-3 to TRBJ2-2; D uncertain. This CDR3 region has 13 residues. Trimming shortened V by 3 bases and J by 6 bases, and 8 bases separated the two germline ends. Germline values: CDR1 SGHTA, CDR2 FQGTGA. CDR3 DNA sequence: TGTGCCAGCAGCTTTCAGGCCCCCGGGGAGCTGTTTTTT. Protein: CASSFQAPGELFF.

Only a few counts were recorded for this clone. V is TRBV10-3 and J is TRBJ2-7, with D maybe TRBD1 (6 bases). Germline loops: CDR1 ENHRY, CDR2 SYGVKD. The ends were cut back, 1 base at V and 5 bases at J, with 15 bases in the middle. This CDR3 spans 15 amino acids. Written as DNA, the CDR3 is TGTGCCATCAGTGAGTATGTCAGGGGTAAGGACGAGCAGTACTTC. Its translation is CAISEYVRGKDEQYF.

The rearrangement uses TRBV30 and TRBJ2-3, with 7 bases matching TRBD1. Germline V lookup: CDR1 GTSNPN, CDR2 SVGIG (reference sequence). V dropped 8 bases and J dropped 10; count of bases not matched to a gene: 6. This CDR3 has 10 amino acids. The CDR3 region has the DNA TGTGCCCGCGGACAGGCGGCGCAGTATTTT. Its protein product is CARGQAAQYF.

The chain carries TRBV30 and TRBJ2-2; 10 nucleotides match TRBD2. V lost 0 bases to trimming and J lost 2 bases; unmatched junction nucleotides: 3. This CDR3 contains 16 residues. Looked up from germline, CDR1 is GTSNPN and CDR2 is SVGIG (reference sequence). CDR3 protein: CAWSVGLAENTGELFF. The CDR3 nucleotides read TGTGCCTGGAGTGTAGGACTAGCGGAAAACACCGGGGAGCTGTTTTTT.

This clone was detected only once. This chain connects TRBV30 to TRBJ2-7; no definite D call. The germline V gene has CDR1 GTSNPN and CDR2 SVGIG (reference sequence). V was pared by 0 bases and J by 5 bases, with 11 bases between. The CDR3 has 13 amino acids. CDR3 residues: CAWSVVLPHEQYF. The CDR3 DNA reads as TGTGCCTGGAGTGTAGTCCTGCCCCACGAGCAGTACTTC.

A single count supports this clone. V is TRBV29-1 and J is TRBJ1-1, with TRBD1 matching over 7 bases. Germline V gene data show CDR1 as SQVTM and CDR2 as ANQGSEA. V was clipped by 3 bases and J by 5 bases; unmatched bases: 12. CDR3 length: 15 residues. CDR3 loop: CSVDGGTGARTEAFF. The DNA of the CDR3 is TGCAGCGTTGACGGGGGCACAGGGGCGAGGACTGAAGCTTTCTTT.